Here is one T cell receptor (beta chain) with its context. It has no known antigen specificity. Base qualities were left out, and no much larger clone turns up one base away. To demonstrate the VDJtools post-analysis software, the study profiled TCR beta repertoires from the peripheral blood of about 13 young patients with multiple sclerosis. The multiple sclerosis patients were children and adolescents ranging in age from about 6 to 16 years. This record comes from a study of post-analysis software for immune sequencing data (dated by TCRdb to about 2015). The study in broad terms: Relapsing-remitting, secondary progressive and progressive-relapsing multiple sclerosis were recorded as disease courses, and subtype annotation was lacking for some patients. The patient repertoires were set against under 13 previously published healthy control repertoires from donors whose ages ranged from roughly 6 to 27 years. A subset of samples was prepared in parallel using single-end sample barcoding, then pooled and co-amplified after Illumina adapter ligation.

Findings and caveats that apply to the study as a whole: When samples were clustered directly using the F measure, samples prepared in the same batch co-clustered strongly, which prompted a batch-effect correction. Compared with controls, multiple sclerosis patients had significantly lower normalized Chao1 diversity, a finding suggesting substantial peripheral T-cell clonal expansion. Four to six TRBV segments, including TRBV5-6, TRBV5-1 and TRBV20-1, were significantly more frequent in patients than controls. The multiple sclerosis patient group was slightly younger than the control group.

Library creation used PCR. The instrument given in TCRdb is Illumina HiSeq 2500. To reduce PCR and sequencing biases, unique molecular identifiers were incorporated into the TCR beta cDNA libraries. Every 1 to 10 million input T cells yielded some 500,000 cDNA molecules, meaning each molecule approximated one T cell. The patient libraries were prepared and sequenced using the same protocol as the earlier healthy control dataset. Samples belonging to the same batch were prepared together, multiplexed and sequenced on a shared HiSeq lane. In the source study's methods: Raw barcoded reads were processed with MIGEC, discarding single-read molecular identifier groups before consensus assembly and CDR3 extraction. Clonotype tables were post-analysed with VDJtools, normalizing diversity by down-sampling all datasets to the smallest sample size. In repertoire overlap clustering, CDR3 amino acid sequences, but not nucleotide sequences, were matched to correct batch-related cross-sample contamination. The public reads were run again by TCRdb, first through fastp at Q25 and then through MiXCR, and only productive beta chains were kept. Rows are unified per CDR3 protein, each entry keeping the most common DNA and genes. What appears here as the V and J calls and clone size reflects TCRdb's work, not the paper's. In this sample the table shows fewer than 850,000 distinct CDR3 sequences, 25% to 30% of which occur a single time. The ten most abundant clones make up around 0.55% of the sample.

Spanning cysteine to phenylalanine, the CDR3 consists of 16 amino acids. The CDR3 DNA has 48 bases and is translated from base 1. According to the germline V gene, CDR1 reads MNHEY and CDR2 reads SVGEGT. The chain employs TRBV6-2 or TRBV6-3 and TRBJ2-4; the D gene could be TRBD1 or TRBD2, each one agreeing over 5 bases. The end of the DNA is better explained by TRBJ2-7, so the J call may be wrong. Sequencing used blood. The origin of this receptor is a girl aged 5-17 years with multiple sclerosis. CDR3 region: CASSYSKISGPYEQYF. In nucleotides, the sequence is TGTGCCAGCAGTTACTCGAAGATATCGGGACCCTACGAGCAGTACTTC.